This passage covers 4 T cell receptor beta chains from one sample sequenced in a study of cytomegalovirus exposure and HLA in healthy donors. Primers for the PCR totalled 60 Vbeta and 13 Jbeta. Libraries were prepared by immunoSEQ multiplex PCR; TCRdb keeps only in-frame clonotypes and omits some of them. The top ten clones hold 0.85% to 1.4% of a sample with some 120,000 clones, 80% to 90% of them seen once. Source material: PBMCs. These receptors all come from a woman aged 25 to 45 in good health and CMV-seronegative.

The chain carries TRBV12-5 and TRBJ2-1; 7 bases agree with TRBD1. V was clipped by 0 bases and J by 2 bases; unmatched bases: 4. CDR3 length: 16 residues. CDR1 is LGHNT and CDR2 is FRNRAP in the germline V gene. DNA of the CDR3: TGTGCTAGTGGTTTGGTGACAGGGTTAACCTACAATGAGCAGTTCTTC. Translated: CASGLVTGLTYNEQFF.

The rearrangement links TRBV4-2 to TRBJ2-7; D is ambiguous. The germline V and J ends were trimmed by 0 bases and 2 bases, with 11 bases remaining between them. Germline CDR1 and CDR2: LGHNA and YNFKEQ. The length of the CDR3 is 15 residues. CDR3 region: CASSQDGLKPYEQYF. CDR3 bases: TGTGCCAGCAGCCAAGATGGGCTTAAACCCTACGAGCAGTACTTC.

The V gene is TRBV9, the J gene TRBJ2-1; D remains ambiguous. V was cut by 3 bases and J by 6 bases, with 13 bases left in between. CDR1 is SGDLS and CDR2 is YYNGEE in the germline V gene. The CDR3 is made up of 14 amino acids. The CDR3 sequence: CASSAYTVSNEQFF. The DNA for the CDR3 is TGTGCCAGCAGCGCCTACACAGTGTCCAATGAGCAGTTCTTC.

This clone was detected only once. The chain's CDR3 is CASSLGDRVYDTSPLHF. CDR3 nucleotides: TGTGCCAGCAGCTTAGGAGACAGGGTGTACGATACCTCACCCCTCCACTTT. V is TRBV7-9 and J is TRBJ1-6; 7 nucleotides agree with TRBD1. The CDR3 spans 17 residues. V was clipped by 1 base and J by 10 bases; unmatched bases: 13. The germline gives CDR1 SEHNR, CDR2 FQNEAQ (reference sequence). The full variable domain, rest sourced from reference TRBV7-9 and TRBJ1-6, is DTGVSQNPRHKITKRGQNVTFRCDPISEHNRLYWYRQTLGQGPEFLTYFQNEAQLEKSRLLSDRFSAERPKGSFSTLEIQRTEQGDSAMYLCASSLGDRVYDTSPLHFGNGTRLTVT.